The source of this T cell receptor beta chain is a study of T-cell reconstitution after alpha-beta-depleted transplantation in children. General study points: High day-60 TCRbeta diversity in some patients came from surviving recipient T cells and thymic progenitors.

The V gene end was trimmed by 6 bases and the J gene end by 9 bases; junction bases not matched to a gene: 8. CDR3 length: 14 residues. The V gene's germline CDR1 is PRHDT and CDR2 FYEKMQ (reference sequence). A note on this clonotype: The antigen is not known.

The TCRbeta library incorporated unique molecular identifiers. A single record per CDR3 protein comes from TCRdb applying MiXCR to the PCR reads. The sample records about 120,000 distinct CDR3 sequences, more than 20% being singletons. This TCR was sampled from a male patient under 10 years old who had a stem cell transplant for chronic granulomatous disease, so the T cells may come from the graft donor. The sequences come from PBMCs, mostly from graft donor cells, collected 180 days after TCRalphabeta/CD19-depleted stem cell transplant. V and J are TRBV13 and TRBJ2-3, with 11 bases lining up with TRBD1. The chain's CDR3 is CASRLGTGGLTQYF. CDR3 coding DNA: TGTGCCAGCAGATTGGGGACAGGGGGTTTGACGCAGTATTTT.